One sample yielded the 9 T cell receptor beta chains listed below, sequenced in a study of CD8+CD57+ T cells in acquired aplastic anemia. CD8+CD57+ cell expansion had been shown by flow cytometry in patients chosen for sequencing. TCR beta VDJ combinations and CDR3 sequences were profiled from genomic DNA. Using its own MiXCR run on the reads, TCRdb lists one record per CDR3 protein. The data hold about 150,000 distinct CDR3 sequences, with about 48% observed a single time. Sequenced sample: sorted CD4+, CD8+, or CD8+CD57+ T cells (not recorded which) from PBMCs. All receptors derive from a human donor with aplastic anemia.

The chain couples TRBV5-1 to TRBJ2-7; 7 bases match TRBD2. This CDR3 is built from 15 residues. Per germline, CDR1 SGHRS and CDR2 YFSETQ. V dropped 0 bases and J dropped 3; count of bases not matched to a gene: 6. The CDR3 sequence is CASSLAGGSHYEQYF. CDR3 DNA: TGCGCCAGCAGCTTGGCGGGAGGTTCTCACTACGAGCAGTACTTC.

In this sample, this clonotype turned up many times. The rearrangement joins TRBV10-2 to TRBJ1-5; D not resolved. CDR3 length equals 17 residues. V lost 4 bases to trimming and J lost 0 bases, with 16 bases between them. Germline V gives CDR1 WSHSY, CDR2 SAAADI. The CDR3 sequence is CASSADGGSYSNQPQHF. The CDR3 DNA is TGCGCCAGCAGTGCGGATGGAGGGAGCTATAGCAATCAGCCCCAGCATTTT.

The chain combines TRBV7-9 with TRBJ2-3; TRBD2 might be the D (5 bases). The V and J ends lost 7 bases and 6 bases respectively, with 11 bases between them. Germline assignment: CDR1 SEHNR and CDR2 FQNEAQ (reference sequence). This CDR3 comprises 12 residues. CDR3: CASIGMADTQYF. As DNA, the CDR3 is TGTGCCAGCATCGGGATGGCGGATACGCAGTATTTT.

The chain recombines TRBV7-2 with TRBJ2-1, with TRBD2 matching 9 bases. Germline CDR1 SGHTA, CDR2 FQGNSA. V lost 3 bases, J lost 8 bases, and 2 bases stayed unmatched. CDR3 length: 13 residues. CDR3 bases: TGTGCCAGCAGCTTCATAGCGGGAGATGAGCAGTTCTTC. Encoded protein: CASSFIAGDEQFF.

The chain recombines TRBV10-3 with TRBJ2-7, with D possibly matching TRBD1 (6 bases). Trimming took 9 bases from V and 5 from J, leaving 20 bases between them. The CDR3 runs 14 residues. Germline V gene sequence: CDR1 ENHRY, CDR2 SYGVKD. The CDR3 protein is CAIKWGRARDEQYF. The CDR3 DNA reads TGTGCCATTAAATGGGGGCGTGCTAGGGACGAGCAGTACTTC.

This clonotype came up a few times. One end of the junction is discordant with germline, which a read error may explain. V is TRBV10-3 and J is TRBJ2-7; possibly TRBD1 or TRBD2 for D (6 bases each). This CDR3 spans 14 amino acids. CDR1 is ENHRY and CDR2 is SYGVKD in the germline V gene. This chain's CDR3 is CASSYSGGSYEQYF. CDR3 DNA: TGTGCCAGCAGTTACTCCGGGGGCAGCTACGAGCAGTACTTC.

The gene calls are TRBV10-1 and TRBJ2-2, with D possibly TRBD1 on 5 matching bases. Trimming pared 4 bases from V and 2 bases from J, leaving 8 bases between. The CDR3 is 14 amino acids. Per the germline V gene, CDR1 is WNHNN and CDR2 is SYGVQD (reference sequence). CDR3 in DNA: TGCGCCAGCAGTGGACAGTATAACACCGGGGAGCTGTTTTTT. Translated: CASSGQYNTGELFF.

This sequence joins TRBV10-3 and TRBJ1-5; D unresolved. Between the trimmed V and J ends, which lost 0 bases and 7 bases, there was a span of 7 bases. Germline V gene lookup returns CDR1 ENHRY and CDR2 SYGVKD. The CDR3 is 13 residues long. CDR3 DNA: TGTGCCATCAGTGAGTCTGCCGACCAGCCCCAGCATTTT. This codes for CAISESADQPQHF.

The rearrangement joins TRBV10-3 to TRBJ2-7; no firm D call. The CDR3 spans 16 residues. V dropped 4 bases and J dropped 0 bases, with 16 bases sitting between them. Germline V lookup: CDR1 ENHRY, CDR2 SYGVKD. The CDR3 sequence is CAISGYGVTSSYEQYF. CDR3 nucleotide sequence: TGTGCCATCAGTGGTTATGGCGTAACGAGCTCCTACGAGCAGTACTTC.